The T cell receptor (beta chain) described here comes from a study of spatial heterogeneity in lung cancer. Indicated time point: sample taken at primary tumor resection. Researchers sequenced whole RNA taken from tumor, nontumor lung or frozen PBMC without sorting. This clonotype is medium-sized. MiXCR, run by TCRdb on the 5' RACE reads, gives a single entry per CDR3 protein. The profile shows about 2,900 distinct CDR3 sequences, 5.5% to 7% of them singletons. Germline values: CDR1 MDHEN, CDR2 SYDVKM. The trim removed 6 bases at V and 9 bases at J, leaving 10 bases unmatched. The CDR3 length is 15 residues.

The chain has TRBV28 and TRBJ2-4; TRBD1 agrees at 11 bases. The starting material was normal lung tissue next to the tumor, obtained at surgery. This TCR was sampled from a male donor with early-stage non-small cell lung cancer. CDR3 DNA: TGTGCCAGCAGGAAGTGGGACAGGGGGGTTGGCATTCAGTACTTC. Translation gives CASRKWDRGVGIQYF.